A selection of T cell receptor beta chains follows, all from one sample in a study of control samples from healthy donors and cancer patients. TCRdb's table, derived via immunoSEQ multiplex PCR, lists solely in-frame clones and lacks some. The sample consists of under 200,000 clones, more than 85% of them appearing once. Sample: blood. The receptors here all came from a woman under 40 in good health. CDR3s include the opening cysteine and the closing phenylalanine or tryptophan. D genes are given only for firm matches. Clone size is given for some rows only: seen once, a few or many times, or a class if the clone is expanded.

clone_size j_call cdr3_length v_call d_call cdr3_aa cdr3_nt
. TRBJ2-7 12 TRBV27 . CASSSGVYEQYF TGTGCCAGCAGTTCAGGAGTATACGAGCAGTACTTC
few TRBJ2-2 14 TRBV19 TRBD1 CASKTGEDTGELFF TGTGCCAGTAAGACAGGGGAGGACACCGGGGAGCTGTTTTTT
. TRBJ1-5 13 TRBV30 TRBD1 CAWSNRGDQPQHF TGTGCCTGGAGCAACAGGGGAGATCAGCCCCAGCATTTT
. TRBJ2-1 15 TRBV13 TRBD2 CASSPGLAGGNEQFF TGTGCCAGCAGCCCAGGACTAGCGGGGGGGAATGAGCAGTTCTTC
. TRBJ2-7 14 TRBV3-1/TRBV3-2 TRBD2 CASSQAGGSYEQYF TGTGCCAGCAGTCAAGCGGGAGGATCCTACGAGCAGTACTTC
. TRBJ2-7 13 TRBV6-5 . CASSYSRTYEQYF TGTGCCAGCAGTTACTCAAGGACCTACGAGCAGTACTTC
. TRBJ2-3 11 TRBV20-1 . CSAPRADTQYF TGCAGTGCTCCGAGGGCAGATACGCAGTATTTT
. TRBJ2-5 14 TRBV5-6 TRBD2 CASSEAGARETQYF TGTGCCAGCAGCGAAGCGGGAGCGAGAGAGACCCAGTACTTC
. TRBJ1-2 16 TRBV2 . CASSVSIGLANYGYTF TGTGCCAGCAGTGTTAGTATCGGGCTAGCTAACTATGGCTACACCTTC
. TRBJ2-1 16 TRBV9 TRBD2 CASSVAGTSGYNEQFF TGTGCCAGCAGCGTAGCTGGAACTAGCGGCTACAATGAGCAGTTCTTC
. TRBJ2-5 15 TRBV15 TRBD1 CATSGRQGWSETQYF TGTGCCACCAGCGGTAGACAGGGATGGTCGGAGACCCAGTACTTC
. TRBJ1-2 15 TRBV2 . CASSEQNRGRDGYTF TGTGCCAGCAGTGAACAAAATCGGGGACGGGACGGCTACACCTTC
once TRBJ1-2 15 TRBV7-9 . CASSLSSYGIRGYTF TGTGCCAGCAGCCTATCATCTTACGGGATCAGGGGCTACACCTTC
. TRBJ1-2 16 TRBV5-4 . CASSSPTPGTNYGYTF TGTGCCAGCAGCTCCCCGACGCCCGGCACTAACTATGGCTACACCTTC
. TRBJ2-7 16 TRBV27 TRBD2 CASSLSGLAYSYEQYF TGTGCCAGCAGTTTGTCGGGACTAGCTTATTCCTACGAGCAGTACTTC
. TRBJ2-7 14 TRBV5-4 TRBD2 CASGIGGRALEQYF TGTGCCAGCGGCATCGGCGGGAGGGCCCTCGAGCAGTACTTC
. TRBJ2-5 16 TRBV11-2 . CASSLLSALSGETQYF TGTGCCAGCAGCCTTCTCTCGGCCCTCTCGGGAGAGACCCAGTACTTC
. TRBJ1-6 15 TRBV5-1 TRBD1 CASSLPGTDFVDLHF TGCGCCAGCAGCCTCCCTGGGACAGATTTCGTGGACCTCCACTTT
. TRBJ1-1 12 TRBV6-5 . CASSYGVGEAFF TGTGCCAGCAGTTACGGGGTCGGTGAAGCTTTCTTT
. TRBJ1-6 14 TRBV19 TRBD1 CASNDRGYNSPLHF TGTGCCAGTAACGACAGGGGCTATAATTCACCCCTCCACTTT
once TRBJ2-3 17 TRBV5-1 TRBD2 CASSLVPAGASTDTQYF TGCGCCAGCAGCTTGGTTCCAGCGGGAGCTTCCACAGATACGCAGTATTTT
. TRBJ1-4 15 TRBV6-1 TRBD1 CASSEQGVTNEKLFF TGTGCCAGCAGTGAACAGGGGGTGACTAATGAAAAACTGTTTTTT
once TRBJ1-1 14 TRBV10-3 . CAITQRGGNTEAFF TGTGCCATCACCCAGAGGGGGGGGAACACTGAAGCTTTCTTT
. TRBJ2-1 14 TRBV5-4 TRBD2 CASSLGLAGNEQFF TGTGCCAGCAGCTTAGGTCTAGCGGGAAATGAGCAGTTCTTC
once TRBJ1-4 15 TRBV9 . CASSVEGATNEKLFF TGTGCCAGCAGCGTAGAAGGTGCAACTAATGAAAAACTGTTTTTT
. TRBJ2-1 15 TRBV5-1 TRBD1 CASSLGQGAYNEQFF TGCGCCAGCAGCCTCGGACAGGGGGCCTACAATGAGCAGTTCTTC
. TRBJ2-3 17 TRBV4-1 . CASSQDIRETFTDTQYF TGCGCCAGCAGTCAAGATATACGGGAAACCTTCACAGATACGCAGTATTTT
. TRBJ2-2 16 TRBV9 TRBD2 CASSAIAGVLTGELFF TGTGCCAGCAGCGCAATAGCGGGAGTTTTAACCGGGGAGCTGTTTTTT
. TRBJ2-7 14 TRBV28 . CASSLGSTFYEQYF TGTGCCAGCAGTTTGGGGAGTACGTTCTACGAGCAGTACTTC
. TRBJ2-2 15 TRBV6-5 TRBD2 CASRGLAVNTGELFF TGTGCCAGCCGGGGACTAGCGGTGAACACCGGGGAGCTGTTTTTT
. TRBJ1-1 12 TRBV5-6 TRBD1 CASSQGGTEAFF TGTGCCAGCAGCCAGGGGGGGACTGAAGCTTTCTTT
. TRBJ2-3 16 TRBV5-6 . CASSLGEMWSTDTQYF TGTGCCAGCAGCTTGGGGGAGATGTGGAGCACAGATACGCAGTATTTT
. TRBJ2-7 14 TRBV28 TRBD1 CASTDRDRVYEQYF TGTGCCAGCACTGACCGGGACAGGGTCTACGAGCAGTACTTC
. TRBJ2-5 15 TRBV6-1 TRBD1 CASSEGTGNYGTQYF TGTGCCAGCAGTGAAGGGACAGGAAATTACGGGACCCAGTACTTC
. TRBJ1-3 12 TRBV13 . CASSLGTWTIYF TGTGCCAGCAGCTTAGGCACATGGACCATATATTTT
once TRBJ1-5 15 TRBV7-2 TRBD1 CASSTLGQGNQPQHF TGTGCCAGCAGCACCCTGGGACAGGGCAATCAGCCCCAGCATTTT
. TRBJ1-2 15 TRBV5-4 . CAIRHLGGGDYGYTF TGTGCCATACGACATTTGGGCGGGGGGGACTATGGCTACACCTTC
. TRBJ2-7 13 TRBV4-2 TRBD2 CASSPRRGDEQYF TGTGCCAGCAGCCCGAGGCGGGGGGACGAGCAGTACTTC
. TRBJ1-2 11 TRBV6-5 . CASKMGYGYTF TGTGCCAGCAAAATGGGCTATGGCTACACCTTC
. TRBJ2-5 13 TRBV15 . CATSRVAEETQYF TGTGCCACCAGCAGAGTAGCGGAAGAGACCCAGTACTTC
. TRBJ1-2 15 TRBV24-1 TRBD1 CATSDYDRGVYGYTF TGTGCCACCAGTGACTACGACAGGGGCGTCTATGGCTACACCTTC
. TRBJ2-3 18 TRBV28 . CASSSSGSSGPSTDTQYF TGTGCCAGCAGCTCATCCGGCTCGAGCGGGCCTAGCACAGATACGCAGTATTTT
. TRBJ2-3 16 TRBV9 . CASSVGGGGVLDTQYF TGTGCCAGCAGCGTAGGCGGAGGGGGGGTATTAGATACGCAGTATTTT
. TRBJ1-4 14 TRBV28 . CASSLGGLREKLFF TGTGCCAGCAGTTTAGGGGGGTTAAGGGAAAAACTGTTTTTT
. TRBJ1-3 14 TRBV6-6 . CASSYMAAGNTIYF TGTGCCAGCAGTTATATGGCAGCTGGAAACACCATATATTTT
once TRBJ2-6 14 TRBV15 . CATGIGSGANVLTF TGTGCCACTGGGATTGGCAGTGGGGCCAACGTCCTGACTTTC